Listed below are T cell receptor beta chains from one sample, sequenced in a study of Graves' ophthalmopathy and Graves' hyperthyroidism. TCRdb re-called the multiplex PCR reads through MiXCR, storing one row per CDR3 protein. The sample carries about 620,000 distinct CDR3 sequences, approximately 21% recorded once. Sequencing was done on a sample of peripheral blood. These receptors were taken from a woman between 18 and 29 years old with stable Graves' hyperthyroidism. Some clones in this sample may be carry-over from other donors' samples. The CDR3 runs from the conserved cysteine through the conserved F or W. A D gene is named only where the DNA matches it firmly. Some rows mark clone size as missing; the rest say once, few, many or name a class of expanded clone.

13 TRBJ1-2 TRBV6-5 once . CASSYSRVQGYTF TGTGCCAGCAGTTACTCGCGGGTACAGGGCTACACCTTC
15 TRBJ1-1 TRBV12-3/TRBV12-4 . . CASSPHPAGPTEAFF TGTGCCAGCAGTCCTCACCCCGCGGGGCCCACTGAAGCTTTCTTT
12 TRBJ1-1 TRBV28 many . CASSLTYTEAFF TGTGCCAGCAGTTTAACATACACTGAAGCTTTCTTT
13 TRBJ1-2 TRBV27 . . CASRDGGSYGYTF TGTGCCAGCAGGGACGGAGGGAGCTATGGCTACACCTTC
15 TRBJ1-2 TRBV20-1 many TRBD1 CSARDGAGGIYGYTF TGCAGTGCTAGAGATGGCGCAGGGGGCATCTATGGCTACACCTTC
13 TRBJ1-1 TRBV19 few . CASSTQQNTEAFF TGTGCCAGTAGTACCCAGCAGAACACTGAAGCTTTCTTT
12 TRBJ2-7 TRBV20-1 . TRBD2 CSSQPGLEEQYF TGCTCGAGCCAACCGGGACTAGAGGAGCAGTACTTC
15 TRBJ2-7 TRBV12-3/TRBV12-4 . . CASSPSGAGTYEQYF TGTGCCAGCAGTCCCTCTGGGGCAGGAACCTACGAGCAGTACTTC
15 TRBJ1-2 TRBV6-2/TRBV6-3 many . CASSSGIRPNYGYTF TGTGCCAGCAGTTCGGGTATACGGCCCAACTATGGCTACACCTTC
18 TRBJ2-5 TRBV19 many TRBD1 CASSPGRAGTGVQETQYF TGTGCCAGTAGTCCCGGAAGGGCCGGGACAGGGGTCCAAGAGACCCAGTACTTC
14 TRBJ2-7 TRBV12-3/TRBV12-4 many TRBD1 CASTTGTGSYEQYF TGTGCCAGCACAACCGGGACAGGGTCCTACGAGCAGTACTTC
13 TRBJ2-2 TRBV29-1 . . CSVERADTGELFF TGCAGCGTTGAACGAGCTGACACCGGGGAGCTGTTTTTT
14 TRBJ2-5 TRBV15 . . CATSRDEGGETQYF TGTGCCACCAGCAGAGATGAGGGCGGTGAGACCCAGTACTTC
11 TRBJ1-2 TRBV30 . . CAWRRKEGYTF TGTGCCTGGCGCAGGAAGGAGGGCTACACCTTC
14 TRBJ2-2 TRBV7-9 . . CASTNRENTGELFF TGTGCCAGCACCAACAGGGAAAACACCGGGGAGCTGTTTTTT
14 TRBJ1-6 TRBV2 many . CASSGTDGNSPLHF TGTGCCAGCAGTGGCACAGACGGAAATTCACCCCTCCACTTT
14 TRBJ2-7 TRBV15 . TRBD1 CATSVPGQGYEQYF TGTGCCACCAGCGTCCCGGGACAGGGCTACGAGCAGTACTTC
15 TRBJ2-6 TRBV28 many . CASSFTGSGANVLTF TGTGCCAGCAGCTTTACAGGGTCCGGGGCCAACGTCCTGACTTTC
15 TRBJ1-2 TRBV5-1 many . CASSLGLLGSDGYTF TGCGCCAGCAGCCTGGGACTCCTGGGGAGTGATGGCTACACCTTC
15 TRBJ1-1 TRBV6-1 . TRBD1 CASMSGQGWNTEAFF TGTGCCAGCATGTCCGGACAGGGGTGGAACACTGAAGCTTTCTTT
16 TRBJ1-1 TRBV5-1 many . CASSLTSSRMNTEAFF TGCGCCAGCAGCTTAACCTCATCCCGGATGAACACTGAAGCTTTCTTT
15 TRBJ2-7 TRBV6-1 . . CASGPLTAYSYEQYF TGTGCCAGCGGGCCGCTGACAGCCTATTCCTACGAGCAGTACTTC
15 TRBJ2-7 TRBV5-6 many TRBD1 CASSLDGTGTSEQYF TGTGCCAGCAGCTTGGATGGGACAGGGACCTCCGAGCAGTACTTC
13 TRBJ1-6 TRBV12-3/TRBV12-4 many . CASKFRTDSPLHF TGTGCCAGCAAATTTAGGACCGATTCACCCCTCCACTTT
14 TRBJ2-7 TRBV27 . . CASSDLAGSHEQYF TGTGCCAGCAGTGACCTCGCAGGGTCCCACGAGCAGTACTTC
12 TRBJ1-2 TRBV6-1 many . CASRDTLGGYTF TGTGCCAGCAGGGATACCCTGGGAGGCTACACCTTC
13 TRBJ2-7 TRBV2 few . CASSVLLLGPAYF TGTGCCAGCAGTGTCCTTCTTTTGGGTCCCGCGTACTTC
15 TRBJ1-1 TRBV6-1 many . CASSPPLRMNTEAFF TGTGCCAGCAGCCCGCCGCTCAGGATGAACACTGAAGCTTTCTTT
13 TRBJ1-1 TRBV12-3/TRBV12-4 many . CARGRVRGTEAFF TGTGCCAGAGGGAGGGTCCGAGGTACTGAAGCTTTCTTT
11 TRBJ2-7 TRBV28 . . CASSSVAEQYF TGTGCCAGCAGCTCGGTAGCCGAGCAGTACTTC
15 TRBJ2-5 TRBV6-1 many TRBD1 CASSFNRQGGGTQYF TGTGCCAGCAGCTTCAACCGACAGGGCGGTGGGACCCAGTACTTC
14 TRBJ1-3 TRBV6-1 many TRBD1 CASTETGKGNTIYF TGTGCCAGCACCGAGACAGGGAAGGGAAACACCATATATTTT
13 TRBJ1-2 TRBV5-1 many . CASSLGQFDGYTF TGCGCCAGCAGCTTGGGACAGTTCGATGGCTACACCTTC
14 TRBJ2-7 TRBV28 many TRBD2 CASRDGTSFYEQYF TGTGCCAGCAGGGACGGGACTAGCTTCTACGAGCAGTACTTC
14 TRBJ2-7 TRBV5-1 few . CASCAGNPPYEQYF TGCGCCAGCTGTGCAGGTAATCCCCCCTACGAGCAGTACTTC
15 TRBJ2-5 TRBV29-1 . . CSSILGRRPGETQYF TGCAGCTCTATTCTAGGGAGGAGGCCGGGAGAGACCCAGTACTTC
14 TRBJ1-3 TRBV6-1 many . CASSDPLTANTIYF TGTGCCAGCAGTGACCCTTTGACGGCAAACACCATATATTTT
13 TRBJ2-7 TRBV7-2 many TRBD1 CASCLTGVGEQYF TGTGCCAGCTGCCTCACAGGGGTGGGCGAGCAGTACTTC
14 TRBJ2-7 TRBV11-2 many . CASSLEVGLGEQYF TGTGCCAGCAGCTTAGAGGTGGGGCTGGGGGAGCAGTACTTC
14 TRBJ2-5 TRBV18 few . CASSSTRTVETQYF TGTGCCAGCTCATCAACCCGGACAGTGGAGACCCAGTACTTC
15 TRBJ2-7 TRBV6-2/TRBV6-3 few TRBD2 CASSYPPGGYYEQYF TGTGCCAGCAGTTATCCGCCGGGGGGGTACTACGAGCAGTACTTC